The 24 T cell receptor beta chains presented below share a single source sample, sequenced in a study of blood T cells in healthy people across ages (dated by TCRdb to the mid-2010s). Library construction relied on 5' RACE. Sequencing was performed on an Illumina HiSeq 2500. The second PCR ran for roughly 7 to 11 cycles and used a J-beta primer mix along with a sample-barcoded 5' primer. TCRdb took the public reads, trimmed them with fastp at Q25, ran MiXCR for clone calling and kept in-frame beta chains. Rows with one shared CDR3 protein collapse into an entry with the most common genes and DNA. Counted in this sample were 800,000 to 1,000,000 distinct CDR3 sequences; around 48% of them appeared once. Of the sample, 10% to 15% falls within the top ten clones. What was sequenced was blood. The receptor set was obtained from a man aged 30 to 45 in good health.

V gene TRBV28 combines with J gene TRBJ1-6; no clear D. The CDR3 runs 14 residues. Germline V gene data show CDR1 as MDHEN and CDR2 as SYDVKM. Trimming left V 3 bases short and J 9 bases short, with 12 bases between. The CDR3, as DNA: TGTGCCAGCAGTTTCTCCAGAACGGGTTCACCCCTCCACTTT. This codes for CASSFSRTGSPLHF. The whole variable domain, filled in from reference TRBV28 and TRBJ1-6, reads DVKVTQSSRYLVKRTGEKVFLECVQDMDHENMFWYRQDPGLGLRLIYFSYDVKMKEKGDIPEGYSVSREKKERFSLILESASTNQTSMYLCASSFSRTGSPLHFGNGTRLTVT.

This clonotype was counted many times. This chain joins TRBV10-3 and TRBJ2-7, with TRBD1 as a possible D gene (6 bases). The CDR3 has 14 amino acids. V gave up 0 bases and J gave up 1 base, with 7 bases separating them. CDR1 is ENHRY and CDR2 is SYGVKD in the germline V gene. CDR3: CAISESGGSYEQYF. The CDR3 nucleotides read TGTGCCATCAGTGAGTCAGGGGGATCCTACGAGCAGTACTTC.

The V and J genes are TRBV7-8 and TRBJ2-7; D perhaps matches TRBD2 (6 bases). The CDR3 contains 15 residues. Trimming shortened V by 2 bases and J by 0 bases, and 11 bases separated the two germline ends. Germline lookup yields CDR1 SGHVS and CDR2 FQNEAQ. The CDR3 reads CASSLNDGSSYEQYF. CDR3 nucleotide sequence: TGTGCCAGCAGCTTAAATGACGGGAGCTCCTACGAGCAGTACTTC.

In its sample, this clonotype was seen a few times. The chain recombines TRBV4-1 with TRBJ2-7, with 10 bases fitting TRBD2. Germline trimming cut 4 bases from V and 4 bases from J; bases unmatched to any gene: 10. Germline V gives CDR1 MGHRA, CDR2 YSYEKL. The CDR3 has 16 residues. CDR3 nucleotide sequence: TGCGCCAGCAGCCCTCTTGGGGTTAGCGGGGGGTACGAGCAGTACTTC. Its protein product is CASSPLGVSGGYEQYF.

The chain couples TRBV5-4 to TRBJ2-3; D is possibly TRBD1 or TRBD2 (5 bases each). The CDR3 covers 14 residues. Trimming stripped 1 base from V and 1 base from J, with 7 bases between. Germline-derived CDR1 and CDR2 are SGHNT and YYREEE (reference sequence). Written as DNA, the CDR3 is TGTGCCAGCAGCTTGAGGGACGGCACAGATACGCAGTATTTT. It yields the protein CASSLRDGTDTQYF.

The rearrangement joins TRBV24-1 to TRBJ1-5; D is undetermined. Germline V gene data show CDR1 as KGHDR and CDR2 as SFDVKD. V was clipped by 1 base and J by 5 bases, with 14 bases between them. This CDR3 is built from 16 residues. The CDR3 sequence: CATSDFSGSGHQPQHF. In DNA, the CDR3 is TGTGCCACCAGTGATTTTTCAGGATCGGGTCATCAGCCCCAGCATTTT.

This rearrangement joins TRBV4-2 to TRBJ2-5; a weak D match, TRBD2 (5 bases). The CDR3 spans 16 residues. The V end was cut by 0 bases, the J end by 7 bases, with 18 bases between. Germline CDR1 LGHNA, CDR2 YNFKEQ. For the CDR3, the DNA is TGTGCCAGCAGCCAAGATCTAGGGTTGGGGAGCGGGACCCAGTACTTC. The encoded protein is CASSQDLGLGSGTQYF.

The gene calls are TRBV20-1 and TRBJ2-5; D is tentatively TRBD1 or TRBD2 (5 bases each). From germline, CDR1 is DFQATT and CDR2 SNEGSKA (reference sequence). The V gene lost 5 bases and the J gene lost 4 bases, with 14 bases spanning the gap. CDR3 length: 13 residues. CDR3 nucleotides: TGCAGTGCTCCGCCCCGGGGCCCAGAGACCCAGTACTTC. This translates into CSAPPRGPETQYF.

This clonotype was observed a handful of times. The chain combines TRBV4-2 with TRBJ2-1; D remains unclear. Trimming shortened V by 5 bases and J by 9 bases, and 26 bases separated the two germline ends. Germline V gives CDR1 LGHNA, CDR2 YNFKEQ. This CDR3 has 17 amino acids. In nucleotides, the CDR3 is TGTGCCAGCAGCGCCCAATCCGGACGGCGCCGTTCGGTTGAGCAGTTCTTC. Amino acids: CASSAQSGRRRSVEQFF.

The gene calls are TRBV12-3 or TRBV12-4 and TRBJ2-6, with unresolved D. CDR3 length: 20 residues. Trimming pared 4 bases from V and 4 bases from J, leaving 26 bases between. The CDR3 spells CASSSHLGGRDFSGANVLTF. The CDR3 DNA is TGTGCCAGCAGTTCCCACCTTGGTGGACGAGACTTCTCAGGGGCCAACGTCCTGACTTTC.

J is TRBJ2-1 and V is TRBV7-2; no clear D. V shed 5 bases and J shed 9 bases, with 8 bases lying between them. The CDR3 contains 11 residues. Germline CDR1 reads SGHTA; CDR2 reads FQGNSA. The CDR3 DNA is TGTGCCAGCAGCCAGCGCCGTGAGCAGTTCTTC. It specifies CASSQRREQFF.

This clonotype was counted only a few times. The V call is TRBV18, the J call TRBJ1-5, with D uncertain. Germline values: CDR1 KGHSH, CDR2 LQKENI. The V and J ends lost 3 bases and 4 bases respectively, with 10 bases between them. The CDR3 covers 14 residues. In DNA form, the CDR3 reads TGTGCCAGCTCACCCTCCAGCGGAAATCAGCCCCAGCATTTT. Its translation is CASSPSSGNQPQHF.

A few counts support this clonotype. This chain links TRBV7-2 with TRBJ2-7, with D uncertain. Trimming stripped 1 base from V and 4 bases from J, with 14 bases between. CDR3 length: 15 residues. The germline V gene has CDR1 SGHTA and CDR2 FQGNSA. Written as DNA, the CDR3 is TGTGCCAGCAGCTTAGGAATCCAGGAATCTTACGAGCAGTACTTC. Protein product: CASSLGIQESYEQYF.

The rearrangement links TRBV20-1 to TRBJ1-1; D may be TRBD1 (6 bases). The CDR3 extends over 14 amino acids. The ends were cut back, 5 bases at V and 0 bases at J, with 13 bases in the middle. Germline V gene lookup returns CDR1 DFQATT and CDR2 SNEGSKA (reference sequence). The CDR3 spells CSAQAGHLNTEAFF. The CDR3 DNA reads as TGCAGTGCTCAGGCGGGACATTTGAACACTGAAGCTTTCTTT.

This rearrangement joins TRBV2 to TRBJ2-6; D possibly corresponds to TRBD1 (6 bases). V lost 4 bases, J lost 0 bases, and 7 bases lay in between. The germline V gene has CDR1 SNHLY and CDR2 FYNNEI. This CDR3 comprises 15 residues. The CDR3 sequence: CASSGDTSGANVLTF. The CDR3 DNA follows: TGTGCCAGCAGTGGGGACACCTCTGGGGCCAACGTCCTGACTTTC.

This clonotype was observed a handful of times. The V call is TRBV6-1, the J call TRBJ1-5; 7 nucleotides match TRBD1. V gave up 6 bases and J gave up 7 bases; unmatched junction bases: 9. The length of the CDR3 is 14 residues. Germline V gives CDR1 MNHNS, CDR2 SASEGT. The CDR3 bases are TGTGCCAGCAGCGATGACAGGGTCCGCCAGCCCCAGCATTTT. It specifies CASSDDRVRQPQHF.

V is TRBV3-1 and J is TRBJ2-6; D is uncertain. The ends were cut back, 4 bases at V and 2 bases at J, with 9 bases in the middle. Per the germline V gene, CDR1 is LGHDT and CDR2 is YNNKEL (reference sequence). The CDR3 totals 15 residues. The chain's CDR3 is CASSRSVAGANVLTF. The DNA for the CDR3 is TGTGCCAGCAGCCGTTCAGTCGCTGGGGCCAACGTCCTGACTTTC. Looking up the rest from reference TRBV3-1 and TRBJ2-6 gives the full variable domain: DTAVSQTPKYLVTQMGNDKSIKCEQNLGHDTMYWYKQDSKKFLKIMFSYNNKELIINETVPNRFSPKSPDKAHLNLHINSLELGDSAVYFCASSRSVAGANVLTFGAGSRLTVL.

The table lists this clonotype with a count of one. V is TRBV27 and J is TRBJ2-1; the D gene is possibly TRBD2 (5 bases). V lost 6 bases to trimming and J lost 9 bases, with 9 bases between them. The V gene's germline CDR1 is MNHEY and CDR2 SMNVEV (reference sequence). The CDR3 has 11 amino acids. This chain's CDR3 is CASSPAGEQFF. CDR3 in DNA: TGTGCCAGCAGCCCTGCGGGTGAGCAGTTCTTC.

The CDR3 coding sequence is TGCAGTGCTATTGGACAGGTTCCCTACGAGCAGTACTTC. Its translation: CSAIGQVPYEQYF. The genes are TRBV20-1 and TRBJ2-4, with 7 bases identical to TRBD1. The J call may be mistaken, given a closer DNA end match to TRBJ2-7. The CDR3 totals 13 residues. Germline CDR1 and CDR2: DFQATT and SNEGSKA (reference sequence).

CDR3 DNA: TGCAGTGCGGTAGCGGGGGGGCTCAATGAGCAGTTCTTC. Translated: CSAVAGGLNEQFF. The chain employs TRBV20-1 and TRBJ2-1; 11 nucleotides line up with TRBD2. The V gene's germline CDR1 is DFQATT and CDR2 SNEGSKA (reference sequence). The CDR3 has 13 residues. The V and J ends lost 6 bases and 6 bases, in that order; junction bases with no gene match: 4.

To note about this clonotype: Its ends do not fully match the called genes, so a read error is possible. The rearrangement uses TRBV7-7 and TRBJ2-2, with 12 nucleotides matching TRBD2. The germline CDR1 and CDR2 sequences are SSHAT and FNYEAQ (reference sequence). This CDR3 spans 16 amino acids. This chain's CDR3 is CASSPRLAGDSGELFF. As DNA, the CDR3 is TGTGCTAGCAGCCCCCGACTAGCGGGGGATAGCGGGGAGCTGTTTTTT.

The V and J genes are TRBV12-3 or TRBV12-4 and TRBJ2-1; 9 positions match TRBD1. The V and J ends lost 5 bases and 6 bases, in that order; junction bases with no gene match: 5. CDR3 length: 14 residues. The CDR3 coding sequence is TGTGCCAGCAGTGTACAGGGGGCTCGCAATGAGCAGTTCTTC. Its translation: CASSVQGARNEQFF.

As DNA, the CDR3 is TGTGCCAGCAGCCCCCTGGGGGGCCCCGCGAACACTGAAGCTTTCTTT. Protein: CASSPLGGPANTEAFF. The J gene is TRBJ1-1, the V gene TRBV11-2, with D perhaps matching TRBD1 (6 bases). Germline V lookup: CDR1 SGHAT, CDR2 FQNNGV. Trimming took 5 bases from V and 1 from J, leaving 17 bases between them. The CDR3 sequence is 16 residues long.

A word on this clonotype: The junction does not match germline at one end; this may be a read error. The chain links TRBV4-1 to TRBJ2-7; D call uncertain. This CDR3 spans 14 amino acids. Germline V gives CDR1 MGHRA, CDR2 YSYEKL. CDR3 in DNA: TGCGCCAGCAGCCTTCAAACGGCCTCCAACGAGCAGTACTTC. It specifies CASSLQTASNEQYF.